This T cell receptor (beta chain) was sequenced during a study of graft-versus-host responses after intestinal transplantation (dated by TCRdb to the early 2020s). Background on the whole study: The transplants that recipients received were multivisceral, liver-intestinal, or isolated intestinal. Every recipient was given anti-thymocyte globulin induction, then maintenance tacrolimus and steroids for approximately 3 years. After intestinal transplantation, graft-versus-host and host-versus-graft alloreactive T cell clones were followed in the graft, circulation and bone marrow using bulk TCR-beta CDR3 sequencing. Alloreactive clones were identified by sequencing pre-transplant mixed lymphocyte reaction products and comparing these products with unstimulated pre-transplant donor and recipient T cells. The cohort enrolled around 25 intestinal transplant recipients including one retransplant, and a few patients lacking pretransplant specimens were excluded. A peak of at least 4% donor T cells among recipient peripheral blood mononuclear cells was the definition used for donor T cell macrochimerism. Rather than being sequenced by the commercial service, samples from three later patients were sequenced in-house on an Illumina MiSeq and processed with MiXCR.

Sample time point, as interpreted from the label and publication: cells obtained before transplantation from donor or recipient. CD3+CD4+ and CD3+CD8+ populations were FACS-sorted from unstimulated pre-transplant donor and recipient cells taken from spleen or lymph nodes. The CDR3 runs 15 residues from the cysteine to the phenylalanine. The kept DNA is CDR3 alone, 45 bases in frame from the first base. The junction carries 16 bases between V and J, which are trimmed by 2 bases and 5 bases respectively. The germline V gene (reference sequence) specifies SEHNR as CDR1 and FQNEAQ as CDR2. The library was produced with the immunoSEQ multiplex PCR assay. For most patients, genomic DNA was isolated with the Qiagen DNeasy Blood and Tissue Kit and shipped frozen to Adaptive Biotechnologies for TCR sequencing. Adaptive Biotechnologies carried out high-throughput TCR-beta CDR3 sequencing of genomic DNA for most patients. Processing in the source paper ran as follows. TCR sequencing data for over 15 patients were retrieved from Adaptive's ImmunoSEQ software; a few other patients were processed with MiXCR and VDJtools. CD4 versus CD8 sorting errors were corrected by removing sequences found in both subsets at a frequency ratio below 5:1. CDR3 nucleotide sequences shared between donor and recipient were removed because the origin of such sequences could not be assigned. Alloreactive clones required at least 2-fold expansion over unstimulated cells and minimum CFSE-low frequency of 0.002% (template counts) or 0.001% (read counts). Mappable clones were those detected in sequenced pre-transplant spleen, lymph node, or MLR CFSE-low populations of the donor or recipient. The cumulative frequency of alloreactive clones was calculated as a percentage of all sequences, weighted by copy number. The source is immuneACCESS, and TCRdb retained only in-frame sequences with V and J called. Part of the clones is not carried over; for the studies checked, unresolved V genes explain less than half of this, and the remainder is unexplained. V, J and clone size reflect that table, while D and trimming were determined from the DNA. Counted in this sample were tens of thousands of clones; almost 95% of them appeared once. Under 0.45% of the sample belongs to the ten largest clones.

Concerning this clone: What antigen it recognizes has not been identified. The record has no base qualities; no much larger clone is one base away.

Study-wide findings and limitations: Early after transplant, peak levels of circulating GvH clones were found to be associated with declines in HvG clones. High GvH to HvG T cell clonal ratios were observed in the allografts of patients with donor T cell macrochimerism. The conclusions were limited by the relatively low number and heterogeneity of the intestinal transplant patients. GvH clones turned up in recipient bone marrow, with some appearing earlier in ileal mucosa or blood, a pattern consistent with an intestinal mucosal origin.

The receptor chain draws on TRBV7-9 and TRBJ2-7; the D segment could be TRBD2, given 5 matching bases. Sequences were derived from unstimulated CD4+ T cells sorted from spleen or lymph node cells, sampled before transplant. The origin of this receptor is a human donor who was the organ donor for an intestinal transplant. CDR3 reads: CASSLLQLASDEQYF. The DNA is as follows: TGTGCCAGCAGCTTACTGCAGCTAGCAAGCGACGAGCAGTACTTC.